A single sample gave rise to the 6 T cell receptor beta chains below, sequenced in a study of cytomegalovirus exposure and HLA in healthy donors. PCR involved 60 Vbeta and 13 Jbeta primers. The protocol was immunoSEQ multiplex PCR, while the TCRdb copy is restricted to in-frame clones and leaves out a portion. The table includes 210,000 or so clones, 80% to 90% detected once. Sample: PBMCs. These receptors originate from a girl under 10 years old in good health and CMV-seronegative.

This chain joins TRBV9 and TRBJ1-1, with D uncertain. The V and J ends lost 0 bases and 0 bases respectively, with 9 bases between them. The CDR3 runs to 15 residues. In germline, CDR1 is SGDLS, CDR2 YYNGEE. The CDR3 DNA is TGTGCCAGCAGCGTAGGAGGTCGGGTGAACACTGAAGCTTTCTTT. It is translated as CASSVGGRVNTEAFF.

J is TRBJ2-3 and V is TRBV9; tentatively, D is TRBD1 (6 bases). V gave up 4 bases and J gave up 9 bases, with 21 bases separating them. The V gene's germline CDR1 is SGDLS and CDR2 YYNGEE. The length of the CDR3 is 15 residues. CDR3 protein: CASSPGRPQGGTQYF. CDR3 DNA: TGTGCCAGCAGCCCCGGGCGGCCTCAAGGGGGAACGCAGTATTTT. Based on the CDR3 plus reference TRBV9 and TRBJ2-3, the full variable domain is DSGVTQTPKHLITATGQRVTLRCSPRSGDLSVYWYQQSLDQGLQFLIQYYNGEERAKGNILERFSAQQFPDLHSELNLSSLELGDSALYFCASSPGRPQGGTQYFGPGTRLTVL.

The chain joins TRBV14 to TRBJ1-5, with a weak D call TRBD1 (5 bases). Deletions cut 6 bases from V and 0 bases from J, with 12 bases between. CDR3 length equals 15 residues. Looked up from germline, CDR1 is SGHDN and CDR2 is FVKESK. The CDR3, as DNA: TGTGCCAGCAGGCCGGTTAGGGGTAGCAATCAGCCCCAGCATTTT. Protein product: CASRPVRGSNQPQHF.

This clone was counted a single time. This sequence joins TRBV10-1 and TRBJ2-7, with D maybe TRBD1 (6 bases). The germline gives CDR1 WNHNN, CDR2 SYGVQD (reference sequence). Trimming left V 1 base short and J 4 bases short, with 8 bases between. This CDR3 has 13 amino acids. The CDR3 bases are TGCGCCAGCAGTGAGTTACAGGGTTACGAGCAGTACTTC. Its protein is CASSELQGYEQYF.

The chain is built from TRBV6-1 and TRBJ1-1, with 8 bases lining up with TRBD1. CDR1 and CDR2 (germline): MNHNS, SASEGT. The junction had 11 bases not matched to a gene; V was cut back by 10 bases and J by 1 base. The length of the CDR3 is 15 residues. In DNA, the CDR3 is TGTGCCACGGTGGACAGGGAGTTTAGGAACACTGAAGCTTTCTTT. Protein: CATVDREFRNTEAFF.

V is TRBV6-5 and J is TRBJ1-3, with TRBD1 matching over 7 bases. V shed 4 bases, J shed 4 bases, and the junction held 4 bases outside the gene matches. CDR3 length equals 14 residues. In germline, CDR1 is MNHEY, CDR2 SVGAGI. CDR3 sequence: CASSFTGAGNTIYF. The CDR3 region has the DNA TGTGCCAGCAGTTTTACAGGGGCGGGAAACACCATATATTTT.